What follows is one T cell receptor beta chain and its context. Its specificity is unknown. With 3 bases removed from V and 4 bases from J, the gap between germline ends came to 12 bases. This CDR3 contains 14 residues. CDR1 LNHDA and CDR2 SQIVND come from the germline V gene (reference sequence). Here immunoSEQ multiplex PCR was the method, and the copy in TCRdb shows in-frame clones only, minus some. The table shows over 70,000 clones, with 90% occurring only once. This record comes from a study of graft-versus-host responses after intestinal transplantation. Across the study: Among the recipients, all got anti-thymocyte globulin induction and then tacrolimus and steroids for around 3 years.

The study's findings and limits: Circulating GvH clones peaking coincided with falling HvG clones soon after transplant.

The receptor was isolated from a human donor who was the organ donor for an intestinal transplant. The chain couples TRBV19 to TRBJ1-1; no clear D. Sequenced here: unstimulated CD8+ T cells sorted from spleen or lymph node cells, sampled before transplant. This CDR3 is CASSIRGLGTEAFF. The CDR3 bases are TGTGCCAGTAGTATTCGGGGTTTGGGCACTGAAGCTTTCTTT.